Listed below are T cell receptor beta chains from one sample, sequenced in a study of cytomegalovirus exposure and HLA in healthy donors. The protocol was immunoSEQ multiplex PCR, while the TCRdb copy is restricted to in-frame clones and leaves out a portion. Of roughly 80,000 clones in the sample, about 68% were seen once. Source material: PBMCs. All receptors derive from a woman aged 45-60 years in good health and CMV-seropositive. Both conserved end residues are part of each CDR3. D genes are given only for firm matches. Size is stated for part of the rows, as once, few or many counts, or as a class when the clone is expanded.

J gene: TRBJ1-5; clone size: .; CDR3 length: 15; D gene: TRBD1; V gene: TRBV28; CDR3 DNA: TGTGCCAGCAGTTCATTACGGGACAGGGCCTTGCGGGGGCATTTT; CDR3 protein: CASSSLRDRALRGHF
J gene: TRBJ2-1; clone size: .; CDR3 length: 19; D gene: TRBD2; V gene: TRBV9; CDR3 DNA: TGTGCCAGCAGCGTAGGACGGCCTAGCGGGGTCACCACCTACAATGAGCAGTTCTTC; CDR3 protein: CASSVGRPSGVTTYNEQFF
J gene: TRBJ1-5; clone size: .; CDR3 length: 15; D gene: .; V gene: TRBV7-9; CDR3 DNA: TGTGCCAGCAGCTTCGGTGGTATCGGCAATCAGCCCCAGCATTTT; CDR3 protein: CASSFGGIGNQPQHF
J gene: TRBJ2-3; clone size: .; CDR3 length: 15; D gene: .; V gene: TRBV6-6; CDR3 DNA: TGTGCCAGCAGGATGGGGAGGGGGGCGATAGATACGCAGTATTTT; CDR3 protein: CASRMGRGAIDTQYF
J gene: TRBJ2-1; clone size: .; CDR3 length: 13; D gene: TRBD1; V gene: TRBV19; CDR3 DNA: TGTGCCAGTAATCACAGGGGGCGGAATGAGCAGTTCTTC; CDR3 protein: CASNHRGRNEQFF
J gene: TRBJ1-2; clone size: .; CDR3 length: 12; D gene: TRBD1; V gene: TRBV28; CDR3 DNA: TGTGCCAGCAGGTGGACAGGGGCCGGCTACACCTTC; CDR3 protein: CASRWTGAGYTF
J gene: TRBJ2-1; clone size: few; CDR3 length: 20; D gene: TRBD2; V gene: TRBV9; CDR3 DNA: TGTGCCAGCAGCTTGAGTGGACTAGCGGGGGACAAACCGGACTACAATGAGCAGTTCTTC; CDR3 protein: CASSLSGLAGDKPDYNEQFF
J gene: TRBJ2-7; clone size: .; CDR3 length: 14; D gene: TRBD1; V gene: TRBV18; CDR3 DNA: TGTGCCAGCTCAGGGACAGGGAGCTCCTACGAGCAGTACTTC; CDR3 protein: CASSGTGSSYEQYF
J gene: TRBJ1-3; clone size: .; CDR3 length: 11; D gene: .; V gene: TRBV29-1; CDR3 DNA: TGCAGCGTTGAAGGTCGGAACACCATATATTTT; CDR3 protein: CSVEGRNTIYF
J gene: TRBJ1-1; clone size: .; CDR3 length: 13; D gene: .; V gene: TRBV6-5; CDR3 DNA: TGTGCCAGCAACCGCGGGTGGAACACTGAAGCTTTCTTT; CDR3 protein: CASNRGWNTEAFF
J gene: TRBJ2-7; clone size: .; CDR3 length: 12; D gene: .; V gene: TRBV29-1; CDR3 DNA: TGCAGCGTTGGGGCCAGAACCTCCGAGCAGTACTTC; CDR3 protein: CSVGARTSEQYF
J gene: TRBJ1-5; clone size: .; CDR3 length: 14; D gene: .; V gene: TRBV28; CDR3 DNA: TGTGCCAGCAGTTTACGACAGGCCAACCAGCCCCAGCATTTT; CDR3 protein: CASSLRQANQPQHF
J gene: TRBJ1-4; clone size: .; CDR3 length: 15; D gene: TRBD1; V gene: TRBV5-1; CDR3 DNA: TGCGCCAGCAGGGGACAGGGGGCCTTTAATGAAAAACTGTTTTTT; CDR3 protein: CASRGQGAFNEKLFF
J gene: TRBJ1-2; clone size: .; CDR3 length: 13; D gene: .; V gene: TRBV7-9; CDR3 DNA: TGTGCCAGCAGCTCCAACAGATACGCTGGCTACACCTTC; CDR3 protein: CASSSNRYAGYTF
J gene: TRBJ1-4; clone size: .; CDR3 length: 12; D gene: TRBD1; V gene: TRBV29-1; CDR3 DNA: TGCAGCGGAGGGGGCTGGGGTGAAAAACTGTTTTTT; CDR3 protein: CSGGGWGEKLFF
J gene: TRBJ1-5; clone size: .; CDR3 length: 10; D gene: .; V gene: TRBV20-1; CDR3 DNA: TGCAGTGCCCCCCCCCGGCCCCAGCATTTT; CDR3 protein: CSAPPRPQHF
J gene: TRBJ2-5; clone size: .; CDR3 length: 13; D gene: .; V gene: TRBV5-4; CDR3 DNA: TGTGCCAGCAGCTTGGCAGGGAGGGAGACCCAGTACTTC; CDR3 protein: CASSLAGRETQYF
J gene: TRBJ2-3; clone size: .; CDR3 length: 15; D gene: .; V gene: TRBV5-1; CDR3 DNA: TGCGCCAGCAGCCTGGACCTACCTAGCACAGATACGCAGTATTTT; CDR3 protein: CASSLDLPSTDTQYF
J gene: TRBJ2-1; clone size: .; CDR3 length: 15; D gene: .; V gene: TRBV9; CDR3 DNA: TGTGCCAGCAGCGTAGTGGACTACCAAGGGAATGAGCAGTTCTTC; CDR3 protein: CASSVVDYQGNEQFF
J gene: TRBJ1-6; clone size: .; CDR3 length: 16; D gene: .; V gene: TRBV30; CDR3 DNA: TGTGCCTGGAGTGTACATGATTCGGGGAGCGGTTCACCCCTCCACTTT; CDR3 protein: CAWSVHDSGSGSPLHF
J gene: TRBJ1-2; clone size: .; CDR3 length: 11; D gene: .; V gene: TRBV10-3; CDR3 DNA: TGTGCCATCAGTGAGCTCGGGGGCTACACCTTC; CDR3 protein: CAISELGGYTF
J gene: TRBJ1-1; clone size: few; CDR3 length: 14; D gene: .; V gene: TRBV12-5; CDR3 DNA: TGTGCTAGTGGTTTGTTCAGAATGAACACTGAAGCTTTCTTT; CDR3 protein: CASGLFRMNTEAFF
J gene: TRBJ2-3; clone size: .; CDR3 length: 14; D gene: TRBD1; V gene: TRBV5-1; CDR3 DNA: TGCGCCAGCACTAACAGGGGGGAGGCAGATACGCAGTATTTT; CDR3 protein: CASTNRGEADTQYF
J gene: TRBJ2-7; clone size: few; CDR3 length: 14; D gene: .; V gene: TRBV4-1; CDR3 DNA: TGCGCCAGCAGCCAAGACCCTAGCTCCTACGAGCAGTACTTC; CDR3 protein: CASSQDPSSYEQYF
J gene: TRBJ2-7; clone size: .; CDR3 length: 14; D gene: .; V gene: TRBV10-2; CDR3 DNA: TGCGCCAGCAGGGGAGGGGGTATAGACTACGAGCAGTACTTC; CDR3 protein: CASRGGGIDYEQYF
J gene: TRBJ1-4; clone size: .; CDR3 length: 14; D gene: TRBD1; V gene: TRBV30; CDR3 DNA: TGTGCCTGGAGTGTGGGACAGCTTAATGAAAAACTGTTTTTT; CDR3 protein: CAWSVGQLNEKLFF
J gene: TRBJ1-2; clone size: .; CDR3 length: 14; D gene: TRBD1; V gene: TRBV5-1; CDR3 DNA: TGCGCCAGCAGCCCCGGGACAGGGGGACTTGGCTACACCTTC; CDR3 protein: CASSPGTGGLGYTF
J gene: TRBJ1-1; clone size: .; CDR3 length: 13; D gene: .; V gene: TRBV6-1; CDR3 DNA: TGTGCCAGCAGTGAGGGACAGAACACTGAAGCTTTCTTT; CDR3 protein: CASSEGQNTEAFF
J gene: TRBJ1-2; clone size: .; CDR3 length: 16; D gene: .; V gene: TRBV7-9; CDR3 DNA: TGTGCCAGCAGCTTAGATGGAGGGGGGGGATCCTATGGCTACACCTTC; CDR3 protein: CASSLDGGGGSYGYTF
J gene: TRBJ2-3; clone size: .; CDR3 length: 15; D gene: .; V gene: TRBV27; CDR3 DNA: TGTGCCAGCACGCCACCAGGGGTTGGGACAGATACGCAGTATTTT; CDR3 protein: CASTPPGVGTDTQYF
J gene: TRBJ1-4; clone size: .; CDR3 length: 16; D gene: .; V gene: TRBV7-2; CDR3 DNA: TGTGCCAGCAGCTTAGCGAGGCAGGGAGGAAATGAAAAACTGTTTTTT; CDR3 protein: CASSLARQGGNEKLFF
J gene: TRBJ1-4; clone size: .; CDR3 length: 14; D gene: .; V gene: TRBV13; CDR3 DNA: TGTGCCAGCAGCCTCGGAGTGTCTAATGAAAAACTGTTTTTT; CDR3 protein: CASSLGVSNEKLFF
J gene: TRBJ1-1; clone size: .; CDR3 length: 14; D gene: .; V gene: TRBV5-1; CDR3 DNA: TGCGCCAGCAGCTTGGCACAGGGGAACACTGAAGCTTTCTTT; CDR3 protein: CASSLAQGNTEAFF
J gene: TRBJ2-1; clone size: .; CDR3 length: 13; D gene: .; V gene: TRBV27; CDR3 DNA: TGTGCCAGCAGTTTTGGAACAGTACAGCAGCAGTTCTTC; CDR3 protein: CASSFGTVQQQFF
J gene: TRBJ1-5; clone size: .; CDR3 length: 16; D gene: .; V gene: TRBV28; CDR3 DNA: TGTGCCAGCAGTTCCGGGTTGGAGCAGACGGGTCAGCCCCAGCATTTT; CDR3 protein: CASSSGLEQTGQPQHF
J gene: TRBJ2-1; clone size: .; CDR3 length: 15; D gene: .; V gene: TRBV5-1; CDR3 DNA: TGCGCCAGCAGCTTGGACCAGGCCTTAAATAATGAGCAGTTCTTC; CDR3 protein: CASSLDQALNNEQFF
J gene: TRBJ2-1; clone size: .; CDR3 length: 17; D gene: TRBD2; V gene: TRBV5-4; CDR3 DNA: TGTGCCAGCAGCTATAGCGGGGGGGAAATCTATTGGTATGAGCAGTTCTTC; CDR3 protein: CASSYSGGEIYWYEQFF
J gene: TRBJ1-2; clone size: .; CDR3 length: 13; D gene: .; V gene: TRBV9; CDR3 DNA: TGTGCCAGCAGCCCTAACGCAAAGAGTGGCTACACCTTC; CDR3 protein: CASSPNAKSGYTF
J gene: TRBJ1-2; clone size: few; CDR3 length: 18; D gene: TRBD1; V gene: TRBV7-9; CDR3 DNA: TGTGCCAGCAGCTTAGGAGGGACAGGGGGTACAGCTAACTATGGCTACACCTTC; CDR3 protein: CASSLGGTGGTANYGYTF
J gene: TRBJ2-3; clone size: .; CDR3 length: 13; D gene: TRBD2; V gene: TRBV2; CDR3 DNA: TGTGCCACCTATAGCGGGGGGGGAGATACGCAGTATTTT; CDR3 protein: CATYSGGGDTQYF
J gene: TRBJ1-2; clone size: .; CDR3 length: 14; D gene: TRBD1; V gene: TRBV5-6; CDR3 DNA: TGTGCCAGCAGTTGGGGACAGGGGTTGGGTGGCTACACCTTC; CDR3 protein: CASSWGQGLGGYTF